Below, one T cell receptor (beta chain) is given with its context. The antigen it binds to is not known. No base quality values were provided; no much bigger clone lies one nucleotide off. Patients with autoimmune disease history or receiving systemic immunosuppression were excluded from the trial. In every dose cohort, peripheral blood was drawn for TCR sequencing at baseline, cycle 4 day 1, and cycle 7 day 1. Samples came from an open-label, multicenter, first-in-human phase I dose-escalation trial of ivuxolimab. Adults with locally advanced or metastatic head and neck squamous cell, hepatocellular, melanoma or renal cell carcinoma were enrolled in the trial. Before TCR sequencing, CD4+ T cells and CD8+ T cells from peripheral blood were sorted into separate populations. This entry belongs to a study of OX40 agonist ivuxolimab in advanced cancers. About the investigation overall: Ivuxolimab was a fully human IgG2 agonistic monoclonal antibody targeting the costimulatory receptor OX40 (CD134). Intravenous ivuxolimab was administered to patients every 2 weeks at six dose levels: 0.01, 0.1, 0.3, 1.5, 3 and 10 mg/kg. Of the 50 to 55 dose-escalation patients, hepatocellular carcinoma was present in about 20, melanoma in some 15, renal cell carcinoma in 9 and head and neck cancer in 9. The dose-escalation cohort was around 84% male with a mean age of approximately 59 years, ranging from roughly 20 to 80. Patients were allowed to have had prior anti-PD-1, anti-PD-L1 or anti-CTLA-4 therapy, and approximately 40% of the dose-escalation patients had been treated with checkpoint inhibitors. Partial responses were achieved by three dose-escalation patients, of whom one had hepatocellular carcinoma and two had cutaneous melanoma. The point of sequencing TCRbeta in the periphery was to test whether ivuxolimab changed TCR sequence diversity and drove clonal T-cell expansion. The paper describes the monotherapy dose-escalation part (N ≈ 49 patients) of the phase I trial of ivuxolimab.

For sequencing of the TCRbeta CDR3 region, genomic DNA was extracted from the sorted cells. The immunoSEQ Assay was used for sequencing of TCRbeta CDR3 regions. The table was pulled from immuneACCESS by TCRdb, which kept in-frame rearrangements only. Such tables lose some clones; where checked, under half of the loss comes from unresolved V genes, and the rest has no known cause. This sample lists tens of thousands of clones; around nine tenths were detected once. The ten largest clones represent around 1.5% of the sample. Summary of the overall study and its limitations: In the 0.1-3.0 mg/kg groups, partial responders were among the patients with the lowest normalized peripheral clonal expansion, particularly in CD8+ T cells. After ivuxolimab, CD8+ T cells had more expanded clones than CD4+ T cells on average. Low levels of normalized T-cell clonal expansion were also seen in some patients who did not respond. At doses of 0.1 to 3.0 mg/kg, clonal expansion of both CD4+ and CD8+ T cells in blood was seen between baseline and week 6. Antigen specificity was not determined for the clonally expanded peripheral T cells.

V is trimmed back by 4 bases and J by 4 bases, and the junction contains 5 bases that no gene match accounts for. The CDR3 spans 16 residues, from the cysteine through the phenylalanine. Only the CDR3 DNA is retained, 48 bases long and in frame from the first base. CDR1 is given as SGHNT and CDR2 as YYREEE, both from the germline V gene (reference sequence). The sequencing used CD4+ or CD8+ T cells sorted from blood, collected in a trial of the OX40 agonist ivuxolimab. This TCR was sampled from an adult with an advanced solid tumor such as melanoma, head and neck, liver or kidney cancer. This chain is built from TRBV5-4 and TRBJ2-1; 13 central bases correspond to TRBD2. This receptor has the CDR3 CASSPPTSGGYNEQFF. The DNA sequence reads TGTGCCAGCAGCCCCCCGACTAGCGGGGGGTACAATGAGCAGTTCTTC.